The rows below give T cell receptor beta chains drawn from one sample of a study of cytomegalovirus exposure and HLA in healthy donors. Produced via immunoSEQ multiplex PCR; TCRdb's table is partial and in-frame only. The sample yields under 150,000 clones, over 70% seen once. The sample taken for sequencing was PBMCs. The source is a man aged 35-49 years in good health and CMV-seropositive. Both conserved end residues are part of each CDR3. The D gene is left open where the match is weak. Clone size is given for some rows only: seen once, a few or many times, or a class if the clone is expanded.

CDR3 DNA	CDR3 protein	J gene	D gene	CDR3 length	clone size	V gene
TGTGCCAGCAGCTTAGTGGGCGGGGGGGGGTCATATGGAGAGACCCAGTACTTC	CASSLVGGGGSYGETQYF	TRBJ2-5	TRBD2	18	.	TRBV7-8
TGCAGCGTTGAAGATCGCACCCCTAGCGGGAGGGCCGATGAGCAGTTCTTC	CSVEDRTPSGRADEQFF	TRBJ2-1	TRBD2	17	.	TRBV29-1
TGTGCCAGCAGTTCCCTTGGGGGCCCGAGATCCTACGAGCAGTACTTC	CASSSLGGPRSYEQYF	TRBJ2-7	.	16	.	TRBV2
TGTGCCTGGAGGCTGGCGACAGGACCCTACGAGCAGTACTTC	CAWRLATGPYEQYF	TRBJ2-7	.	14	.	TRBV30
TGTGCCAGCAGTATCGCCGGGGGGGCGCGGATTCCCCAATACGAGCAGTACTTC	CASSIAGGARIPQYEQYF	TRBJ2-7	TRBD2	18	.	TRBV27
TGTGCCAGCAGCCCTGGACCGGGGACTACTGAGCAGTACTTC	CASSPGPGTTEQYF	TRBJ2-5	TRBD2	14	.	TRBV5-6
TGTGCCAGCAGTTACTCGAACAGGTTCTACACCTTC	CASSYSNRFYTF	TRBJ1-2	.	12	few	TRBV6-5
TGCGCCAGCAGCTTGGCTGGGGCGTACGGAGAGACCCAGTACTTC	CASSLAGAYGETQYF	TRBJ2-5	.	15	.	TRBV5-1
TGCGCCAGCAGTGAGTCGGGCCTCTCCTACGAGCAGTACTTC	CASSESGLSYEQYF	TRBJ2-7	.	14	.	TRBV10-1
TGTGCCAGCCAGGGGTTGGGTCCGTTGGAGACCCAGTACTTC	CASQGLGPLETQYF	TRBJ2-5	.	14	.	TRBV6-6
TGTGCCAGCAGTTCCGCGACAGGGTATGGGACTGAAGCTTTCTTT	CASSSATGYGTEAFF	TRBJ1-1	TRBD1	15	.	TRBV28
TGTGCCAGCTCACGAATTCCAGGGGGTACAGATACGCAGTATTTT	CASSRIPGGTDTQYF	TRBJ2-3	TRBD1	15	.	TRBV18
TGTGCCAGCAGCCTGCGGGGAGGGGGCACTGAAGCTTTCTTT	CASSLRGGGTEAFF	TRBJ1-1	.	14	.	TRBV5-4
TGTGCCTGGAGGGCCCCAGCGGGAGGGTCCACAGATACGCAGTATTTT	CAWRAPAGGSTDTQYF	TRBJ2-3	TRBD2	16	.	TRBV30
TGTGCCAGCAGCTTGGGGAGGGGGAAGTCTGAGACCCAGTACTTC	CASSLGRGKSETQYF	TRBJ2-5	.	15	.	TRBV7-6
TGTGCCAGCAGTGATAACAGGGGGAACTATGGCTACACCTTC	CASSDNRGNYGYTF	TRBJ1-2	TRBD1	14	.	TRBV2